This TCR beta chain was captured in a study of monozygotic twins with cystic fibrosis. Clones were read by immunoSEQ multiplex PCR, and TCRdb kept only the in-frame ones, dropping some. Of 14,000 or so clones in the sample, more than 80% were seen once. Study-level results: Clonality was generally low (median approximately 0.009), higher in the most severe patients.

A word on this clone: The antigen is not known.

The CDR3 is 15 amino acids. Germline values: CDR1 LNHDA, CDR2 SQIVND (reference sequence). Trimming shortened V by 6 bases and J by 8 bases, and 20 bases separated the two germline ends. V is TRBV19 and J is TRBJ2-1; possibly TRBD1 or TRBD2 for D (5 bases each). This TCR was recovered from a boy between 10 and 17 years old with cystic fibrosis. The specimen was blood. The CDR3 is CASRDPSGPGYEQFF. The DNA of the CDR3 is TGTGCCAGTAGAGACCCATCGGGACCTGGGTATGAGCAGTTCTTC.